This T cell receptor (beta chain) derives from a study of OX40 agonist ivuxolimab in advanced cancers. Using immunoSEQ multiplex PCR, the repertoire was profiled, and TCRdb retains in-frame clones only, with some absent. This table has about 70,000 clones, 82% appearing once. This specimen consisted of CD4+ or CD8+ T cells sorted from blood, obtained in a trial of the OX40 agonist ivuxolimab. The clonotype was recovered from an adult with an advanced solid tumor such as melanoma, head and neck, liver or kidney cancer.

The CDR3 DNA is TGTGCCAGCAGCTTTGGCAAAAACATTCAGTACTTC. Residues: CASSFGKNIQYF. The chain employs TRBV7-2 and TRBJ2-4; D gene uncertain. CDR3 length: 12 residues. Per germline, CDR1 SGHTA and CDR2 FQGNSA. The germline V and J ends were trimmed by 3 bases and 3 bases, with 3 bases remaining between them.